The clone carrying this T cell receptor (beta chain) was observed many times. This specimen comes from a study of tumor-infiltrating lymphocytes in oesophageal squamous cell carcinoma. Germline-derived CDR1 and CDR2 are SGHVS and FQNEAQ. The V segment lost 6 bases and the J segment 6 bases; nucleotides outside the gene matches: 4. CDR3 length equals 13 residues. In TCRdb, the PCR reads were re-called with MiXCR into one record per CDR3 protein. The sample contains 15,000 to 20,000 distinct CDR3 sequences, 44% of which appear only once. Material for sequencing was blood. The receptor was isolated from a female donor with esophageal squamous cell carcinoma. This chain connects TRBV7-8 to TRBJ2-2; 7 bases agree with TRBD1. CDR3 in DNA: TGTGCCAGCAGAGTTACAGGGGCCGGGGAGCTGTTTTTT. Its protein is CASRVTGAGELFF.